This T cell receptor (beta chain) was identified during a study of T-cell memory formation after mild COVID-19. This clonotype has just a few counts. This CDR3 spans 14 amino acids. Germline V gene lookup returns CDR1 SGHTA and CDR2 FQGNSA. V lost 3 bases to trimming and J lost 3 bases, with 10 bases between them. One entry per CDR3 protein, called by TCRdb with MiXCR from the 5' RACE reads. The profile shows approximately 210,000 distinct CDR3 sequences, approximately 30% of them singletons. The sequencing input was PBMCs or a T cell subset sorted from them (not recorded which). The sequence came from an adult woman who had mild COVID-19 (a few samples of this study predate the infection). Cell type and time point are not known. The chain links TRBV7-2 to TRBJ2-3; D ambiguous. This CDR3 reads CASSFNPGTDTQYF. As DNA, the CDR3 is TGTGCCAGCAGCTTCAACCCCGGAACAGATACGCAGTATTTT.